A selection of T cell receptor beta chains follows, all from one sample in a study of T-cell memory formation after mild COVID-19. TCRdb re-derived calls from the 5' RACE reads in MiXCR, one entry per CDR3 protein. The table has approximately 350,000 distinct CDR3 sequences, around 27% seen once; the top ten hold approximately 13%. The sample comprised PBMCs or a T cell subset sorted from them (not recorded which). These receptors were taken from an adult woman who had mild COVID-19 (a few samples of this study predate the infection). Cell type and time point are not known. CDR3s include the opening cysteine and the closing phenylalanine or tryptophan. Each record gives: J gene, V gene, CDR3 protein.

TRBJ2-4 TRBV15 CATSSWDHQRIQYF
TRBJ2-2 TRBV29-1 CSAGGQGPGELFF
TRBJ2-7 TRBV20-1 CSAKQGALSYEQYF
TRBJ1-1 TRBV4-3 CASSQDISGSSEAFF
TRBJ1-1 TRBV19 CASSVGRLRSDDAFF
TRBJ2-7 TRBV9 CASSVDSGSYEQYF
TRBJ1-1 TRBV29-1 CSVESGVRGTEAFF
TRBJ2-7 TRBV7-9 CASSWGQGDEQYF
TRBJ2-3 TRBV12-3/TRBV12-4 CASSTAGLAVTDTQYF
TRBJ2-7 TRBV9 CASSVAPEPSSYEQYF